This T cell receptor beta chain was found in a study of blood T cell repertoires in COVID-19. At the level of the study: Sites across the United States, Italy and Spain contributed samples from acute and convalescent COVID-19.

The germline gives CDR1 KGHSH, CDR2 LQKENI. This CDR3 has 13 residues. V lost 3 bases and J lost 9, with 12 bases in between. Cohort allocation depended upon clinical history that participants reported. The repertoire was sequenced with immunoSEQ multiplex PCR; TCRdb's copy has only in-frame clones and lacks some. The sample records 200,000 to 250,000 clones, 80% to 85% being singletons. The sequencing sample was made of PBMCs or T cells enriched from blood (not recorded which). The source is a woman in her forties who had recovered from COVID-19. This chain uses TRBV18 with TRBJ2-1, with D perhaps TRBD2 (6 bases). CDR3 in amino acids: CASSPGGGGEQFF. The CDR3 DNA is TGTGCCAGCTCACCGGGGGGAGGCGGTGAGCAGTTCTTC.